This TCR beta chain came from a study of vaccination effects on CD4 cells after COVID-19. The study's findings and limits: The vaccine-induced clones of healthy vaccinees included only 1 of 255 that cross-reacted with common cold coronaviruses. Relatively few convalescent patients took part in the study, which had no early post-infection timepoints. Late after vaccination, infection- and vaccine-induced clones showed marked clonal contraction.

Measured with immunoSEQ multiplex PCR; TCRdb has only the in-frame clones, and not every one. The sample holds around 65,000 clones, less than 80% seen once. Before sequencing took place, the ViraFEST assay used viral peptide pools to expand antigen-specific CD4+ T cells. When around nine days of culture had elapsed, CD4+ T cells were isolated. Participants completed two doses of the BNT162b2 or mRNA-1273 vaccine. Vaccinated recipients, who were negative for nucleocapsid antibodies, had no history of SARS-CoV-2 infection. Note on this clone: What it binds is not known.

The CDR3 consists of 15 residues. The germline CDR1 and CDR2 sequences are SNHLY and FYNNEI. V was pared by 4 bases and J by 0 bases, with 11 bases between. Material: CD4+ T cells from PBMCs cultured with HCoV-229E spike peptides, obtained after COVID-19 vaccination. This receptor was identified in a human donor who received a COVID-19 vaccine. The V gene is TRBV2, the J gene TRBJ2-3, with D tentatively TRBD1 or TRBD2 (5 bases each). DNA of the CDR3: TGTGCCAGCAGTGTTTGGGGGAAAAGCACAGATACGCAGTATTTT. Translation: CASSVWGKSTDTQYF.